The 23 T cell receptor beta chains below were found in one sample sequenced in a study of Ad26.COV2.S vaccination and SARS-CoV-2 variants. Treatment described: roughly 19 received Ad26.COV2.S at low or high dose, single or two shots; roughly five received placebo; per-sample allocation not given. The samples were gathered on day 63 after the first injection of vaccine or placebo. TCRdb's copy holds only in-frame clones and misses some; the assay was immunoSEQ multiplex PCR. The sample has 350,000 to 400,000 clones; more than 85% are singletons. The sequences come from peripheral blood, collected in a trial of Ad26.COV2.S vaccine versus placebo. The receptors were sampled from a person aged 18-60 years who received the Ad26.COV2.S COVID-19 vaccine or a placebo.

The genes are TRBV29-1 and TRBJ2-2; D unresolved. CDR3 length: 13 residues. Germline CDR1 is SQVTM and CDR2 is ANQGSEA. Trimming took 0 bases from V and 5 from J, leaving 7 bases between them. CDR3 bases: TGCAGCGTTGAAGACAGTGTAACCGGGGAGCTGTTTTTT. Its protein is CSVEDSVTGELFF.

In the case of this clone: Other DNA sequences of this sample code for an identical CDR3. The CDR3 is CASSLAGGLNTGELFF. Written as DNA, the CDR3 is TGTGCCAGCAGCTTAGCGGGGGGACTAAACACCGGGGAGCTGTTTTTT. This sequence joins TRBV13 and TRBJ2-2, with 7 bases matching TRBD2. Germline CDR1 is PRHDT and CDR2 is FYEKMQ (reference sequence). Trimming removed 1 base from V and 2 bases from J; junction bases left unmatched: 4. This CDR3 region has 16 residues.

The chain links TRBV3-1 (or the pseudogene TRBV3-2) to TRBJ2-2, with D perhaps TRBD2 (6 bases). The CDR3 is 14 amino acids. CDR1 and CDR2 from the germline V gene are LGHDT and YNNKEL (reference sequence). V gave up 8 bases and J gave up 6 bases, with 16 bases separating them. The CDR3 DNA follows: TGTGCCAGCCGCTTCAGTCTAGCGTCCGGGGAGCTGTTTTTT. Translated, it gives CASRFSLASGELFF.

The chain links TRBV5-1 to TRBJ2-7; TRBD1 might be the D (5 bases). Germline loops: CDR1 SGHRS, CDR2 YFSETQ. The V gene lost 1 base and the J gene lost 3 bases, with 11 bases spanning the gap. The CDR3 extends over 14 amino acids. The CDR3 spells CASSLRQGSYEQYF. For the CDR3, the DNA is TGCGCCAGCAGCTTGAGGCAGGGAAGCTACGAGCAGTACTTC.

The CDR3 here is CASSLETGGVVGQYF. The CDR3 coding sequence is TGCGCCAGCAGCTTGGAGACAGGGGGGGTCGTCGGGCAGTACTTC. The genes are TRBV5-1 and TRBJ2-7; 9 bases align to TRBD1. With V trimmed by 0 bases and J by 9 bases, 10 bases remained unmatched. The CDR3 contains 15 residues. Germline CDR1 is SGHRS and CDR2 is YFSETQ.

This chain links TRBV6-5 with TRBJ1-2; no definite D call. This CDR3 contains 13 residues. Germline assignment: CDR1 MNHEY and CDR2 SVGAGI. V was pared by 10 bases and J by 4 bases, with 16 bases between. CDR3: CATLDREGYGYTF. In DNA form, the CDR3 reads TGTGCCACACTAGATCGGGAAGGCTATGGCTACACCTTC.

This clone is a singleton in its sample. The V gene is TRBV7-6, the J gene TRBJ2-2; no reliable D call. Germline V gene sequence: CDR1 SGHVS, CDR2 FNYEAQ. The CDR3 is made up of 15 amino acids. V gave up 1 base and J gave up 3 bases, with 9 bases separating them. The CDR3 protein is CASSLGPADTGELFF. The CDR3 coding sequence is TGTGCCAGCAGCTTAGGCCCGGCGGACACCGGGGAGCTGTTTTTT.

About this clone itself: This sequence may be a read error, since a much larger clone differs from it by one base. This chain uses TRBV7-9 with TRBJ1-1; the match to TRBD1 covers 8 bases. In germline, CDR1 is SEHNR, CDR2 FQNEAQ (reference sequence). The junction had 7 bases not matched to a gene; V was cut back by 5 bases and J by 5 bases. CDR3 length: 14 amino acids. The CDR3 sequence: CASSPRTGWTEAFF. The CDR3 DNA reads TGTGCCAGCAGCCCCCGGACAGGGTGGACTGAAGCTTTCTTT.

The J gene is TRBJ2-7, the V gene TRBV6-5; D remains unclear. Germline lookup yields CDR1 MNHEY and CDR2 SVGAGI. The ends were cut back, 5 bases at V and 6 bases at J, with 14 bases in the middle. The CDR3 runs to 13 residues. The CDR3 DNA is TGTGCCAGCAGTCTCGTAATGTTTGGCGAGCAGTACTTC. This sequence encodes CASSLVMFGEQYF.

The rearrangement uses TRBV6-6 and TRBJ2-3; D is unresolved. V dropped 8 bases and J dropped 1 base, with 13 bases sitting between them. CDR1 is MNHNY and CDR2 is SVGAGI in the germline V gene (reference sequence). The CDR3 has 14 residues. Here the CDR3 reads CASRPRLRTDTQYF. CDR3 sequence (DNA): TGTGCCAGCCGGCCCCGCCTTCGCACAGATACGCAGTATTTT.

The chain joins TRBV3-1 (or the pseudogene TRBV3-2) to TRBJ2-5, with a tentative D call TRBD2 (6 bases). V lost 1 base and J lost 1, with 13 bases in between. Germline CDR1 LGHDT, CDR2 YNNKEL (reference sequence). This CDR3 is built from 16 residues. This chain's CDR3 is CASSQVRGRTQETQYF. The CDR3 DNA reads as TGTGCCAGCAGCCAAGTGCGGGGTAGGACCCAAGAGACCCAGTACTTC.

The gene calls are TRBV5-8 and TRBJ1-5; D gene ambiguous. The ends were cut back, 2 bases at V and 0 bases at J, with 9 bases in the middle. The CDR3 consists of 15 residues. Germline lookup yields CDR1 SGHTS and CDR2 YDEGEE. The CDR3 protein is CASSFDVDSNQPQHF. CDR3 nucleotides: TGTGCCAGCAGCTTCGACGTCGATAGCAATCAGCCCCAGCATTTT.

The chain carries TRBV11-2 and TRBJ1-5; a weak D match, TRBD1 (5 bases). Germline V gene data show CDR1 as SGHAT and CDR2 as FQNNGV. The CDR3 extends over 15 amino acids. V lost 0 bases and J 5 bases, leaving 11 bases between the germline ends. The CDR3 region is CASSLDPGRHQPQHF. Written as DNA, the CDR3 is TGTGCCAGCAGCTTAGACCCAGGGAGGCATCAGCCCCAGCATTTT.

The chain joins TRBV4-3 to TRBJ1-5; the D is unclear. Trimming shortened V by 0 bases and J by 4 bases, and 7 bases separated the two germline ends. CDR1 and CDR2 from the germline V gene are LGHNA and YSLEER. The CDR3 has 14 amino acids. CDR3 sequence (DNA): TGCGCCAGCAGCCAAGATCGGGATAATCAGCCCCAGCATTTT. This gives the protein CASSQDRDNQPQHF.

A single count supports this clone. This chain links TRBV6-5 with TRBJ2-4; maybe TRBD2 (5 bases). CDR1 and CDR2 from the germline V gene are MNHEY and SVGAGI. This CDR3 contains 15 residues. Trimming cost V 7 bases and J 2 bases, with 15 bases left between them. The CDR3 loop is CASTGGATPKNIQYF. The CDR3 DNA sequence: TGTGCCAGCACAGGAGGCGCGACCCCCAAAAACATTCAGTACTTC.

V is TRBV11-2 and J is TRBJ2-3; D is unresolved. The CDR3 contains 12 residues. Trimming stripped 5 bases from V and 14 bases from J, with 17 bases between. The germline V gene encodes CDR1 SGHAT and CDR2 FQNNGV. CDR3 region: CASSIGWGTGYF. In nucleotides, the CDR3 is TGTGCCAGCAGCATCGGATGGGGAACGGGGTATTTT. Looking up the rest from reference TRBV11-2 and TRBJ2-3 gives the full variable domain: EAGVAQSPRYKIIEKRQSVAFWCNPISGHATLYWYQQILGQGPKLLIQFQNNGVVDDSQLPKDRFSAERLKGVDSTLKIQPAKLEDSAVYLCASSIGWGTGYFGPGTRLTVL.

DNA of the CDR3: TGCAGTGCTAGTCGGGCCCCCGATGGCTACACCTTC. Amino acids: CSASRAPDGYTF. The V and J genes are TRBV20-1 and TRBJ1-2; D not resolved. The germline V gene has CDR1 DFQATT and CDR2 SNEGSKA (reference sequence). Trimming took 3 bases from V and 6 from J, leaving 11 bases between them. This CDR3 is built from 12 residues.

The V gene is TRBV3-1 (or the pseudogene TRBV3-2), the J gene TRBJ1-2; unclear D gene. V dropped 0 bases and J dropped 9 bases, with 8 bases sitting between them. Germline loops: CDR1 LGHDT, CDR2 YNNKEL (reference sequence). The CDR3 has 12 residues. In DNA, the CDR3 is TGTGCCAGCAGCCAAGATGGCACCCGCTACACCTTC. Amino acids: CASSQDGTRYTF.

V and J are TRBV2 and TRBJ2-3, with D perhaps TRBD1 (5 bases). CDR1 and CDR2 (germline): SNHLY, FYNNEI. The V end was cut by 6 bases, the J end by 4 bases, with 20 bases between. The CDR3 length is 16 residues. Here the CDR3 DNA reads TGTGCCAGCAGGCAGTTTCAGGGTCTCAAACCAGATACGCAGTATTTT. It encodes CASRQFQGLKPDTQYF. The full variable domain, rest sourced from reference TRBV2 and TRBJ2-3, is EPEVTQTPSHQVTQMGQEVILRCVPISNHLYFYWYRQILGQKVEFLVSFYNNEISEKSEIFDDQFSVERPDGSNFTLKIRSTKLEDSAMYFCASRQFQGLKPDTQYFGPGTRLTVL.

A remark on this clone: The same CDR3 is also encoded by other DNA sequences in this sample. The J gene is TRBJ1-1, the V gene TRBV19; D unclear. The CDR3 runs 12 residues. Germline loops: CDR1 LNHDA, CDR2 SQIVND (reference sequence). V lost 2 bases and J 4 bases, leaving 5 bases between the germline ends. CDR3 DNA sequence: TGTGCCAGTAGTATACTAGGCACTGAAGCTTTCTTT. Its translation is CASSILGTEAFF.

This clone appeared a single time. The chain couples TRBV2 to TRBJ1-6; 7 bases match TRBD1. CDR3 length: 12 residues. J lost 9 bases, V lost 7 bases, and 3 bases had no gene match. Germline CDR1 SNHLY, CDR2 FYNNEI. The CDR3 DNA reads as TGTGCCAGCAACAGGGGACGTTCACCCCTCCACTTT. It specifies CASNRGRSPLHF. Complete variable domain (other parts from reference TRBV2 and TRBJ1-6): EPEVTQTPSHQVTQMGQEVILRCVPISNHLYFYWYRQILGQKVEFLVSFYNNEISEKSEIFDDQFSVERPDGSNFTLKIRSTKLEDSAMYFCASNRGRSPLHFGNGTRLTVT.

The rearrangement uses TRBV10-1 and TRBJ2-3; D is perhaps TRBD1 (5 bases). Germline V gene sequence: CDR1 WNHNN, CDR2 SYGVQD (reference sequence). The ends were cut back, 5 bases at V and 6 bases at J, with 9 bases in the middle. This CDR3 has 12 residues. Written as DNA, the CDR3 is TGCGCCAGCAGTCCAGGGTTGGATACGCAGTATTTT. Amino acids: CASSPGLDTQYF.

The chain uses TRBV6-5 and TRBJ2-1; D is unresolved. This CDR3 is built from 14 residues. Per the germline V gene, CDR1 is MNHEY and CDR2 is SVGAGI. Trimming cost V 3 bases and J 7 bases, with 13 bases left between them. Here the CDR3 reads CASSYSTTRNEQFF. CDR3 bases: TGTGCCAGCAGTTATTCCACCACCCGGAATGAGCAGTTCTTC.